This T cell receptor (beta chain) was obtained from a study of cytomegalovirus exposure and HLA in healthy donors. As concerns this clone: Its antigen is unidentified.

Notes on the study in general: Some V segments (TRBV6-2 and TRBV6-3 among them) were excluded as indistinguishable.

The PCR contained 60 Vbeta and 13 Jbeta primers. Profiled with immunoSEQ multiplex PCR; TCRdb holds only in-frame clones, not every one. The sample records over 150,000 clones, 68% being singletons. Between the trimmed V and J ends, which lost 2 bases and 8 bases, there was a span of 15 bases. This CDR3 has 14 residues. The V gene's germline CDR1 is MNHEY and CDR2 SVGAGI. Sequenced material: PBMCs. The TCR sequence derives from a man aged 45-65 years in good health and CMV-seronegative. The V and J genes are TRBV6-5 and TRBJ1-2, with TRBD1 as a possible D gene (5 bases). The CDR3 loop reads CASSYEAGINGYTF. In nucleotides, the CDR3 is TGTGCCAGCAGTTACGAAGCAGGGATAAACGGCTACACCTTC.